At least ten counts were recorded for the clone carrying this T cell receptor (beta chain). Its antigen remains unknown. Germline-derived CDR1 and CDR2 are SGHTA and FQGNSA. The V gene lost 7 bases and the J gene lost 3 bases, with 7 bases spanning the gap. This CDR3 comprises 12 residues. Library preparation for TCR beta used quantitative 5'-RACE with molecular barcodes. TCRdb processed the 5' RACE reads anew with MiXCR; each CDR3 protein has one entry. In the table there are 200,000 to 250,000 distinct CDR3 sequences, approximately 10% of which are singletons. This sample was taken from a study of CD8 T cells in ankylosing spondylitis. Regarding the study as a whole: A CD8+ phenotype characterized the disease-linked clones, which were relatively rare in peripheral blood. Characteristic of ankylosing spondylitis blood, it appeared, was a TCR beta motif comprising eight highly homologous variants.

The sequence was obtained from a male donor with ankylosing spondylitis or in good health (not recorded which). The chain links TRBV7-2 to TRBJ2-1; no clear D gene. Sequencing was done on a sample of blood, either unsorted or a sorted T cell fraction (not recorded which). This CDR3 is CASNEFYNEQFF. CDR3 coding DNA: TGTGCCAGCAATGAGTTCTACAATGAGCAGTTCTTC.